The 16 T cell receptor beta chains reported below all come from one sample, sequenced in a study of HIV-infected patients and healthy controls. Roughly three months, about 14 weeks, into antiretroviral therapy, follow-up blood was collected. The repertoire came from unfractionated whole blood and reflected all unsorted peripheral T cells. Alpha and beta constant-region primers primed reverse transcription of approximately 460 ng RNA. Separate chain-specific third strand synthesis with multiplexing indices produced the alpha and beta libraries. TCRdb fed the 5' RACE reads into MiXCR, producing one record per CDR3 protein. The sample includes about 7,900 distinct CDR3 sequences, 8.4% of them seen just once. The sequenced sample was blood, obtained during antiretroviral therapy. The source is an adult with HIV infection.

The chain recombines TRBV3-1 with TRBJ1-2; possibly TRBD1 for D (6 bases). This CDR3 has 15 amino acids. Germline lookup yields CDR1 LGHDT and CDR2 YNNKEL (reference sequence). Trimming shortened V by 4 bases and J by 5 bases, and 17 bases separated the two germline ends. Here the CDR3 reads CASSRAEQGQYGYTF. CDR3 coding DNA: TGTGCCAGCAGCCGGGCGGAACAGGGACAATATGGCTACACCTTC.

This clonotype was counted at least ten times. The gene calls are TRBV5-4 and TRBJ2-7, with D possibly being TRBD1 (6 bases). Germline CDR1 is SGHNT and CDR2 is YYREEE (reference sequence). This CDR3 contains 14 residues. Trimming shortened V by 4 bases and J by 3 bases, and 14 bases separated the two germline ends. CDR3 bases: TGTGCCAGCAGCAACCGGGACACCCTCTACGAGCAGTACTTC. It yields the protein CASSNRDTLYEQYF.

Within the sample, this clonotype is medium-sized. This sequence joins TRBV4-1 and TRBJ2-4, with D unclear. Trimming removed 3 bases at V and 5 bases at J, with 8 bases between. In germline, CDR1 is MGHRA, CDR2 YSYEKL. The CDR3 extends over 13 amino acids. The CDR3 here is CASSHNLENIQYF. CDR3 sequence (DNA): TGCGCCAGCAGCCATAACCTCGAAAACATTCAGTACTTC.

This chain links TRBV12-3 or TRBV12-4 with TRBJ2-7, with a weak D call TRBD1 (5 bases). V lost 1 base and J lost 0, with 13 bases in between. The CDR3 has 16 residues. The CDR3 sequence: CASSLGPMDISYEQYF. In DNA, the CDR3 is TGTGCCAGCAGTTTAGGTCCCATGGACATCTCCTACGAGCAGTACTTC.

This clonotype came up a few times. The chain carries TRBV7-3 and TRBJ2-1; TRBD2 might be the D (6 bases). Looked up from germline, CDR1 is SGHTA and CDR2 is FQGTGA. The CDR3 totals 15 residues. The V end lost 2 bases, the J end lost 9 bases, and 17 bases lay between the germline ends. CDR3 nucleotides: TGTGCCAGCAGCTTAGGAGGGCAGGGTGAAGGTGAGCAGTTCTTC. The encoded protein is CASSLGGQGEGEQFF.

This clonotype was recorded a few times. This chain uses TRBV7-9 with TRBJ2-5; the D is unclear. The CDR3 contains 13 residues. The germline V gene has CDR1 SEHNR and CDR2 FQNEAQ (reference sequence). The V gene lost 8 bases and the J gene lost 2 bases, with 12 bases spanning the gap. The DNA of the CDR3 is TGTGCCAGCGGAGTTCGGCTTCAAGAGACCCAGTACTTC. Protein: CASGVRLQETQYF.

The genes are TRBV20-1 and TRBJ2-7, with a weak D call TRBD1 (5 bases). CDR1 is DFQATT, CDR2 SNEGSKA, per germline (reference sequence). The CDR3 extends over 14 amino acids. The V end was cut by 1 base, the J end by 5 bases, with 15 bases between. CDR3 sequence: CSARVGRAVHEQYF. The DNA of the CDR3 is TGCAGTGCTAGAGTGGGGCGCGCCGTCCACGAGCAGTACTTC.

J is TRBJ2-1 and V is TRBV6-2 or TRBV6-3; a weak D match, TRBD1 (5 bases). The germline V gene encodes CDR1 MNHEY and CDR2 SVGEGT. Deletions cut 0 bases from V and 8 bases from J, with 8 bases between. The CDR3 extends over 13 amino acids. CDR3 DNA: TGTGCCAGCAGTTACTCCCCCAGGGATGAGCAGTTCTTC. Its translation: CASSYSPRDEQFF.

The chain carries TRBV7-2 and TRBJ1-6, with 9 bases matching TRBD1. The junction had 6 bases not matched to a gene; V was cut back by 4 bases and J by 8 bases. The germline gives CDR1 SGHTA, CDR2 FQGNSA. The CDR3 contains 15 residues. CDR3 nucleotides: TGTGCCAGCAGCTCCACAGGGGGCAGGGATTCACCCCTCCACTTT. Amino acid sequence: CASSSTGGRDSPLHF.

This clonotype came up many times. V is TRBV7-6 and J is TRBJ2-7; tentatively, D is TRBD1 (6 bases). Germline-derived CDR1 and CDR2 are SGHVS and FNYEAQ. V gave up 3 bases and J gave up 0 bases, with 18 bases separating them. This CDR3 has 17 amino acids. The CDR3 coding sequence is TGTGCCAGCAGCTTGGCGGACAGCTTAACCCTCTCCTACGAGCAGTACTTC. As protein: CASSLADSLTLSYEQYF.

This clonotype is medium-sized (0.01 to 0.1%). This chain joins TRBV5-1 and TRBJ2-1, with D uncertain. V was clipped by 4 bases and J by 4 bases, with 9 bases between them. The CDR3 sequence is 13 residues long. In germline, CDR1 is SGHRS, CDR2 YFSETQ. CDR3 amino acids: CASSLVMYNEQFF. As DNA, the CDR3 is TGCGCCAGCAGCCTCGTAATGTACAATGAGCAGTTCTTC.

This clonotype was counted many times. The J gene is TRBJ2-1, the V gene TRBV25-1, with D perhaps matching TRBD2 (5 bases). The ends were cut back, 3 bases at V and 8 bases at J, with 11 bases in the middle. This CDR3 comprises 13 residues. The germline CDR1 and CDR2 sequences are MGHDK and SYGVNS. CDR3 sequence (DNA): TGTGCCAGCAGTGATTACGCGGGCTATGAGCAGTTCTTC. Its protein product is CASSDYAGYEQFF.

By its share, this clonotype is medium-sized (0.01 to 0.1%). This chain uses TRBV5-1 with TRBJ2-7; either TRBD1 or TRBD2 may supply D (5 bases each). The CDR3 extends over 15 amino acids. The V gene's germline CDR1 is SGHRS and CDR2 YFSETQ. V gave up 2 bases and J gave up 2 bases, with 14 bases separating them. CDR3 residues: CASSLAGTGPYEQYF. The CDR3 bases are TGCGCCAGCAGCTTAGCCGGGACGGGTCCCTACGAGCAGTACTTC.

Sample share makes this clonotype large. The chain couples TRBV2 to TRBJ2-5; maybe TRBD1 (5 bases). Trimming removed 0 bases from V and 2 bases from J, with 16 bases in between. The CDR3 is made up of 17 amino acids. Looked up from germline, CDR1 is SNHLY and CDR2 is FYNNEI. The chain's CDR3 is CASSEALQRQSQETQYF. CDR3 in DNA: TGTGCCAGCAGTGAAGCGCTTCAGAGACAGAGTCAAGAGACCCAGTACTTC. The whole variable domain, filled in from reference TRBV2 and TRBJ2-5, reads EPEVTQTPSHQVTQMGQEVILRCVPISNHLYFYWYRQILGQKVEFLVSFYNNEISEKSEIFDDQFSVERPDGSNFTLKIRSTKLEDSAMYFCASSEALQRQSQETQYFGPGTRLLVL.

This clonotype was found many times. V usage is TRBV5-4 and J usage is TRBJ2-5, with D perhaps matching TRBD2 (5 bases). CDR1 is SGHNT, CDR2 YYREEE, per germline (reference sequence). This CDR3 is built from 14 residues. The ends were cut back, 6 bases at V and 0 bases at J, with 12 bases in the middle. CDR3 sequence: CASTTIGDQETQYF. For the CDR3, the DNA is TGTGCCAGCACCACTATCGGGGACCAAGAGACCCAGTACTTC.

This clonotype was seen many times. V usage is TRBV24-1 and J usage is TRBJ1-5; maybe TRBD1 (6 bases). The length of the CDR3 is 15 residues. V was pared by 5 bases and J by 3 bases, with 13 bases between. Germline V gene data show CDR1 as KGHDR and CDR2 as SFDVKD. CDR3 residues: CATSGGRGVNQPQHF. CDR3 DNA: TGTGCCACCAGTGGTGGCAGGGGAGTCAATCAGCCCCAGCATTTT.